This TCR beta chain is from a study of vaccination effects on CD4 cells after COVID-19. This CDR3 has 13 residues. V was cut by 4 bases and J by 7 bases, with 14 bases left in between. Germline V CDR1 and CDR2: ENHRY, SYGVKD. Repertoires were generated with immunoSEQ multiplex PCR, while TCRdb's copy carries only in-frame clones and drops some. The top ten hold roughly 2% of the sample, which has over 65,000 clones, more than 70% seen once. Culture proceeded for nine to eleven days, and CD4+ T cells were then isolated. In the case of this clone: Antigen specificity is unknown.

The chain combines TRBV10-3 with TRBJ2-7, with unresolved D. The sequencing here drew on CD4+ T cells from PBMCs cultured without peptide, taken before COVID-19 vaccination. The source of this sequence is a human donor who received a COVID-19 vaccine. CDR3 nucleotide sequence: TGTGCCATCAGTGGGGAACCCCCGAGAGAGCAGTACGTC. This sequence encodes CAISGEPPREQYV.